This T cell receptor (beta chain) was found in a study of PD-1 blockade in classical Hodgkin lymphoma. Study results and caveats: CD8+ TCR diversity did not rise significantly by C4D1, unlike CD4+. Partial responders and progressors had significantly lower baseline TCR diversity.

Assay: immunoSEQ multiplex PCR; the TCRdb copy retains only in-frame clones and omits some. The sample shows 6,000 to 6,500 clones, about 76% of them seen only once. A remark on this clone: Antigen: not known.

Time point in this sample: cycle 4 day 1 (C4D1), after 6 weeks of nivolumab. Every one of the patients relapsed after autologous stem cell transplantation (brentuximab vedotin exposure was variable). By magnetic negative selection, CD8+ T cells were isolated from the thawed PBMCs. Complete response, partial response or progressive disease constituted the best responses recorded. The germline CDR1 and CDR2 sequences are SEHNR and FQNEAQ (reference sequence). V gave up 6 bases and J gave up 0 bases, with 12 bases separating them. This CDR3 comprises 15 residues. The origin of this receptor is a human donor with classical Hodgkin lymphoma. Here the sequenced sample was CD8+ T cells from blood, taken before the fourth cycle of nivolumab. This chain uses TRBV7-9 with TRBJ2-1; TRBD1 or TRBD2 may be the D gene (6 bases each). The CDR3, as DNA: TGTGCCAGCAGAGGGGGGAACTACTCCTACAATGAGCAGTTCTTC. This encodes CASRGGNYSYNEQFF. The variable domain in full, completed from reference TRBV7-9 and TRBJ2-1, reads DTGVSQNPRHKITKRGQNVTFRCDPISEHNRLYWYRQTLGQGPEFLTYFQNEAQLEKSRLLSDRFSAERPKGSFSTLEIQRTEQGDSAMYLCASRGGNYSYNEQFFGPGTRLTVL.